This T cell receptor beta chain comes out of a study of cytomegalovirus exposure and HLA in healthy donors. Trimming shortened V by 5 bases and J by 0 bases, and 14 bases separated the two germline ends. The length of the CDR3 is 16 residues. Germline V CDR1 and CDR2: MGHRA, YSYEKL. To note about this clone: Its cognate antigen is unknown.

PCR involved 60 Vbeta and 13 Jbeta primers. In the original workflow: Among the unique TCR beta chains that a later analysis counted, about 85 million in all, roughly 9.9 million were shared. Profiling relied on immunoSEQ multiplex PCR, and the TCRdb table lists in-frame clones only, not all of them. The DNA gave D and trimming, while V, J and clone size come from that table. The table for this sample gives about 190,000 clones. Study observations and caveats: A link between a missense DCLRE1C variant and TCR beta V- and J-gene trimming emerged from a later analysis.

Sequencing input: PBMCs. The gene calls are TRBV4-1 and TRBJ2-4; no clear D gene. This TCR came from a man aged 25-40 years in good health and CMV-seronegative. The CDR3 coding sequence is TGCGCCAGCAGCAGAGAAATTCCGGTAGCCAAAAACATTCAGTACTTC. This codes for CASSREIPVAKNIQYF.